The text below deals with one TCR beta chain. The sample is drawn from a study of control samples from healthy donors and cancer patients. Profiled with immunoSEQ multiplex PCR; TCRdb holds only in-frame clones, not every one. The table lists about 79,000 clones, approximately 93% of them singletons, with roughly 1.3% in the top ten. CDR1 MDHEN and CDR2 SYDVKM come from the germline V gene. The CDR3 covers 15 residues. V was pared by 8 bases and J by 5 bases, with 9 bases of the junction left unmatched. This sequence originates from a woman aged 40 to 50 with lung cancer. The sample comprised PBMCs. The rearrangement uses TRBV28 and TRBJ2-1, with TRBD2 identical over 10 bases. DNA of the CDR3: TGTGCCAGCTCCACAAGCGGGGGGGCCAACAATGAGCAGTTCTTC. It codes for CASSTSGGANNEQFF.